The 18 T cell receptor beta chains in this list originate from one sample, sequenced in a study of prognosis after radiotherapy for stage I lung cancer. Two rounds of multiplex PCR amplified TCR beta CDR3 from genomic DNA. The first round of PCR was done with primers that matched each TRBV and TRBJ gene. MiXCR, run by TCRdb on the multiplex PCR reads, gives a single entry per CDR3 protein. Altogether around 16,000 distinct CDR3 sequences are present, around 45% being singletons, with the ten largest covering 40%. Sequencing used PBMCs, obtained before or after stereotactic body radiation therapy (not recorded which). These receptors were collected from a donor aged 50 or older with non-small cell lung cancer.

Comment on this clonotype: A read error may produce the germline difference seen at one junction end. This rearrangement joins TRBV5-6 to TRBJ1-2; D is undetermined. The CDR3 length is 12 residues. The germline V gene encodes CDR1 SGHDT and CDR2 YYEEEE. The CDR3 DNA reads TGTGCCAGCAGCTTCGGACCCGCTATCCCTTCCTTC. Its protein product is CASSFGPAIPSF.

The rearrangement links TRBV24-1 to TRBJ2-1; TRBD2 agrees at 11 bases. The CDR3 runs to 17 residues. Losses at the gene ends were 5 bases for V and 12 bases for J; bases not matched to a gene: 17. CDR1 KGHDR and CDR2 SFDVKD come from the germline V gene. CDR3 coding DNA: TGTGCCACCAGTGCCGGGACTAGCGGTCGGGAAGGCCTGCGGCAGTTCTTC. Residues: CATSAGTSGREGLRQFF.

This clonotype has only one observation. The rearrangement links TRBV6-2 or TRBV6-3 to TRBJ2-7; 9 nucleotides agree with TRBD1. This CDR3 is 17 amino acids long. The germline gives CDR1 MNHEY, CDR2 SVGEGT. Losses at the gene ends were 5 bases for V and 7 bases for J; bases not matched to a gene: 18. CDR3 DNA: TGTGCCAGCAGTGCCCCTCCGGTACAGGGGGCAGGGGGGGAGCAGTACTTC. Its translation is CASSAPPVQGAGGEQYF.

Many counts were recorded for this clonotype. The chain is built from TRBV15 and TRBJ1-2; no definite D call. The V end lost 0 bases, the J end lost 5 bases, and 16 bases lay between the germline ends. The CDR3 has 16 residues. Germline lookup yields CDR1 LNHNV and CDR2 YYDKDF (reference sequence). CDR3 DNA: TGTGCCACCAGCAGAGATACGGTTGCGGCCAGTTATGGCTACACCTTC. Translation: CATSRDTVAASYGYTF.

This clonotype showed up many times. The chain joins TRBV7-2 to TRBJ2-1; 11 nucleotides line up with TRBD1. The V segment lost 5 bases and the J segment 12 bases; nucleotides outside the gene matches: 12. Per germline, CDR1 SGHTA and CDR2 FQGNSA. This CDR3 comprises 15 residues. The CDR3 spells CASSAAGQGVVRQFF. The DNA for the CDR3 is TGTGCCAGCAGCGCCGCGGGACAGGGGGTAGTGAGGCAGTTCTTC.

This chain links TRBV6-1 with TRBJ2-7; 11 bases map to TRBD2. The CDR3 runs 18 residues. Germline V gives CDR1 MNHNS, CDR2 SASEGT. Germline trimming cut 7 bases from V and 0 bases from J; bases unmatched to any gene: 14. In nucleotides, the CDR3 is TGTGCCAGCAACCTCCGACTAGCGGGATGCCGAAACTCCTACGAGCAGTACTTC. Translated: CASNLRLAGCRNSYEQYF.

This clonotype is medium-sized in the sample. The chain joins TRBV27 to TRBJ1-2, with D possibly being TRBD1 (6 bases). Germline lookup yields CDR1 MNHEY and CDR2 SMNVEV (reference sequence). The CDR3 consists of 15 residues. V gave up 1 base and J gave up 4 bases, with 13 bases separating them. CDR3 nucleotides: TGTGCCAGCAGTTTATATGGGGGCGCCGGCTATGGCTACACCTTC. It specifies CASSLYGGAGYGYTF.

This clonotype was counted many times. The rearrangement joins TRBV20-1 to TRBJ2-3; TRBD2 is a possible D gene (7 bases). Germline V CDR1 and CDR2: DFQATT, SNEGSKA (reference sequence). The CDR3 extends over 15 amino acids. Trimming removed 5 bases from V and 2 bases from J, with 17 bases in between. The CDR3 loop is CSARGGGINTDTQYF. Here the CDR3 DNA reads TGCAGTGCTCGTGGGGGGGGCATCAACACAGATACGCAGTATTTT.

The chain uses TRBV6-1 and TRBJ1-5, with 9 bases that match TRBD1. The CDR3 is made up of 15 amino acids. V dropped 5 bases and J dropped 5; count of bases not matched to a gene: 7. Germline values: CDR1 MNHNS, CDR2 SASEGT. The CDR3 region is CASSIWTGDHQPQHF. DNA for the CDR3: TGTGCCAGCAGTATATGGACAGGGGACCATCAGCCCCAGCATTTT.

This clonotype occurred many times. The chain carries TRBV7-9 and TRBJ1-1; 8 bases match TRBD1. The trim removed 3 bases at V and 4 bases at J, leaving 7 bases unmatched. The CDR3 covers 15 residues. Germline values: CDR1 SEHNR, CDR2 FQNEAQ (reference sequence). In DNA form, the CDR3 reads TGTGCCAGCAGCTTGTCTGGACAGGGTGGCACTGAAGCTTTCTTT. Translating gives CASSLSGQGGTEAFF. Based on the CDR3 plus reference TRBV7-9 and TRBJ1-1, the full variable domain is DTGVSQNPRHKITKRGQNVTFRCDPISEHNRLYWYRQTLGQGPEFLTYFQNEAQLEKSRLLSDRFSAERPKGSFSTLEIQRTEQGDSAMYLCASSLSGQGGTEAFFGQGTRLTVV.

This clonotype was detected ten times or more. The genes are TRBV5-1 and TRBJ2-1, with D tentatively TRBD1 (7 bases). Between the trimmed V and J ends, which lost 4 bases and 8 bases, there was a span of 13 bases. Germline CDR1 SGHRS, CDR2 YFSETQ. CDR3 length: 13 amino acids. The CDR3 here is CASSPRGVDEQFF. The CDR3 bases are TGCGCCAGCAGCCCCAGGGGGGTCGATGAGCAGTTCTTC.

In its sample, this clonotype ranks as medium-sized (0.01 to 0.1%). The CDR3: CASSYPGTGELFF. The CDR3 DNA is TGTGCCAGCAGTTACCCGGGCACCGGGGAGCTGTTTTTT. The V and J genes are TRBV6-9 and TRBJ2-2, with D unclear. V lost 3 bases to trimming and J lost 4 bases, with 6 bases between them. The CDR3 covers 13 residues. The germline CDR1 and CDR2 sequences are MNHGY and SVAAGI.

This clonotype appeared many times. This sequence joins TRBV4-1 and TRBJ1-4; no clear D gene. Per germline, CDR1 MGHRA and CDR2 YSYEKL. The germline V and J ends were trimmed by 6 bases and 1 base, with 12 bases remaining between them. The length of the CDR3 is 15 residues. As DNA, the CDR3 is TGCGCCAGCAGAGACGACCGGGGAACTAATGAAAAACTGTTTTTT. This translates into CASRDDRGTNEKLFF.

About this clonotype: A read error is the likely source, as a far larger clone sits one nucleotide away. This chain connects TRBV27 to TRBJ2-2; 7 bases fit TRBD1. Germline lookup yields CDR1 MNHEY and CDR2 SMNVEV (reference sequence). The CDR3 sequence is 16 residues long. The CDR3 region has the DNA TGTGCCAGAAGTTACTCGGACAGGTCGGACACCGGGGAGCTGTTTTTT. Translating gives CARSYSDRSDTGELFF.

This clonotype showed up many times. The CDR3 is CASRVGGGTDTQYF. For the CDR3, the DNA is TGTGCCAGCAGGGTCGGGGGGGGCACAGATACGCAGTATTTT. The V and J genes are TRBV27 and TRBJ2-3; 8 positions agree with TRBD2. CDR1 and CDR2 (germline): MNHEY, SMNVEV (reference sequence). CDR3 length: 14 residues. The V segment lost 6 bases and the J segment 1 base; nucleotides outside the gene matches: 3.

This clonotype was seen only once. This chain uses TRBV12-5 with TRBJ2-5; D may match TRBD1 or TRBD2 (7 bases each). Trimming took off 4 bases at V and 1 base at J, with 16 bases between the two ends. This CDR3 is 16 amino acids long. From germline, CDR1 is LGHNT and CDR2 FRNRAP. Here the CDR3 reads CASGSRQGGVQETQYF. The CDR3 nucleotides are TGTGCTAGTGGTTCCCGTCAGGGGGGGGTCCAAGAGACCCAGTACTTC.

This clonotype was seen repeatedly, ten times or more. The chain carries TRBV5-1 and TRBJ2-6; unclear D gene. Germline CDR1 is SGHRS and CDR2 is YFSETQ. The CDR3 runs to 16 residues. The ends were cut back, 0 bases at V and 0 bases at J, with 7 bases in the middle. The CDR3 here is CASSLDQYSGANVLTF. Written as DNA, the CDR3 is TGCGCCAGCAGCTTGGACCAGTACTCTGGGGCCAACGTCCTGACTTTC.

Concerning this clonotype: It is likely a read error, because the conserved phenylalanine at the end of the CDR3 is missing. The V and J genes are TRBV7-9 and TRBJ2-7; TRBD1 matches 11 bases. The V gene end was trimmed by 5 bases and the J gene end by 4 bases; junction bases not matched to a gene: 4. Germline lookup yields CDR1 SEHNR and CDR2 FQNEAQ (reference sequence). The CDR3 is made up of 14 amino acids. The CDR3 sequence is CASSRGQGAYEQYS. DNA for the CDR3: TGTGCCAGCAGCCGCGGACAGGGGGCGTACGAGCAGTACTCC.